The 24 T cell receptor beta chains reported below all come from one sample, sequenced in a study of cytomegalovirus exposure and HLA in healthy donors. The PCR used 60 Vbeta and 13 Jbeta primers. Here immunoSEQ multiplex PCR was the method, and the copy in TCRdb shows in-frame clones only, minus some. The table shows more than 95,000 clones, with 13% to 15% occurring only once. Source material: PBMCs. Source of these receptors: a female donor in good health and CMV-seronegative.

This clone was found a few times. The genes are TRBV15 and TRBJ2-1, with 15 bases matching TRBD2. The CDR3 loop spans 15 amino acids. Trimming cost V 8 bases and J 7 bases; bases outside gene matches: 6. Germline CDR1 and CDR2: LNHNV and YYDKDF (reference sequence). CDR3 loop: CATGGLAGGVNEQFF. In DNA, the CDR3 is TGTGCCACCGGAGGACTAGCGGGAGGGGTAAATGAGCAGTTCTTC.

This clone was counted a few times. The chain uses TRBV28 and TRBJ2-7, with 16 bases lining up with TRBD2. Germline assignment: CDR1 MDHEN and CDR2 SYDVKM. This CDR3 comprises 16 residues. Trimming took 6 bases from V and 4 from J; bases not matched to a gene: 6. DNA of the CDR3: TGTGCCAGCAGCCCGGGACTAGCGGGAGGGCGATACGAGCAGTACTTC. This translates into CASSPGLAGGRYEQYF. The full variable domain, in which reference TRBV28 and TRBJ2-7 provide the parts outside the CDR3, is DVKVTQSSRYLVKRTGEKVFLECVQDMDHENMFWYRQDPGLGLRLIYFSYDVKMKEKGDIPEGYSVSREKKERFSLILESASTNQTSMYLCASSPGLAGGRYEQYFGPGTRLTVT.

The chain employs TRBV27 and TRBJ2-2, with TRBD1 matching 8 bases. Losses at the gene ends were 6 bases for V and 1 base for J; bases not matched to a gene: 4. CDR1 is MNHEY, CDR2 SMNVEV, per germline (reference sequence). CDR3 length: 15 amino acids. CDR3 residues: CASRPGTGNTGELFF. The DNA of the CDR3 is TGTGCCAGCAGGCCCGGGACAGGGAACACCGGGGAGCTGTTTTTT.

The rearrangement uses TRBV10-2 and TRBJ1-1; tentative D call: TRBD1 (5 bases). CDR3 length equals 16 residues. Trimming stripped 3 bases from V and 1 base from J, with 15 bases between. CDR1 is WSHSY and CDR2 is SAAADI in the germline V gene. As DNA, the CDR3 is TGCGCCAGCAGTGAAAGCTGGGGGGGGACGAACACTGAAGCTTTCTTT. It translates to CASSESWGGTNTEAFF.

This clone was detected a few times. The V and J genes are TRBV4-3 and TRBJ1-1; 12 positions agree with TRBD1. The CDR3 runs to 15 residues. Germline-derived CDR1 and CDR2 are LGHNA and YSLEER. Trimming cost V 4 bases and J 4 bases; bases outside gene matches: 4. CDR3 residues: CASSLGTGGLTEAFF. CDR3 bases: TGCGCCAGCAGCCTCGGGACAGGGGGCCTCACTGAAGCTTTCTTT.

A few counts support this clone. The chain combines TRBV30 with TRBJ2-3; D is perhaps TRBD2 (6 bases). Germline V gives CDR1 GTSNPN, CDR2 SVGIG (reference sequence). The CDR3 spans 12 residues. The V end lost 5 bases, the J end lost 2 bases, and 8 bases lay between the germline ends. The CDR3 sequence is CAWAGSTDTQYF. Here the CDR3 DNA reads TGTGCCTGGGCGGGGTCCACAGATACGCAGTATTTT.

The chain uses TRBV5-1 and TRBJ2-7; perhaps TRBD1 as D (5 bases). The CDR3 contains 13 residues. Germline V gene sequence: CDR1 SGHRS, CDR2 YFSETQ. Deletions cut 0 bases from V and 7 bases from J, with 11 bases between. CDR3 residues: CASSLGLRVEQYF. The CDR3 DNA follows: TGCGCCAGCAGCTTGGGCCTCAGGGTGGAGCAGTACTTC. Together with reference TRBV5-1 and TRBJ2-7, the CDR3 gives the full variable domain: KAGVTQTPRYLIKTRGQQVTLSCSPISGHRSVSWYQQTPGQGLQFLFEYFSETQRNKGNFPGRFSGRQFSNSRSEMNVSTLELGDSALYLCASSLGLRVEQYFGPGTRLTVT.

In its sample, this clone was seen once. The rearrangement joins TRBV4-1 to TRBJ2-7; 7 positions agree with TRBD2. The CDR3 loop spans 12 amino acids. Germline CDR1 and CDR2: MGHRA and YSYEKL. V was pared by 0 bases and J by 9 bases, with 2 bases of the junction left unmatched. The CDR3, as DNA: TGCGCCAGCAGCCAAGAGGGGAGGGGGCAGTACTTC. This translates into CASSQEGRGQYF.

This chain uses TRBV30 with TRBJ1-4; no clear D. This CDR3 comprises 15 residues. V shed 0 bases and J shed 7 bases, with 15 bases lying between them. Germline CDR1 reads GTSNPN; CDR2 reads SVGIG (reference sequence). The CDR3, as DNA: TGTGCCTGGAGTGTAGGGCTTGAAGGAGGTGAAAAACTGTTTTTT. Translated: CAWSVGLEGGEKLFF.

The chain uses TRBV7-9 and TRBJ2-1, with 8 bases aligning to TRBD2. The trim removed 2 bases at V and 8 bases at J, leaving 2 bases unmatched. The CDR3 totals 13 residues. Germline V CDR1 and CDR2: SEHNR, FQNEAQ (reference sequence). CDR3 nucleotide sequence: TGTGCCAGCAGCTTATCCGGGAGGGATGAGCAGTTCTTC. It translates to CASSLSGRDEQFF.

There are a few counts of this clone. CDR3: CSAEKGGNTEAFF. DNA for the CDR3: TGCAGCGCGGAAAAAGGAGGGAACACTGAAGCTTTCTTT. This sequence joins TRBV29-1 and TRBJ1-1, with D unclear. Trimming stripped 7 bases from V and 1 base from J, with 13 bases between. Germline V gene data show CDR1 as SQVTM and CDR2 as ANQGSEA. The CDR3 is 13 residues long.

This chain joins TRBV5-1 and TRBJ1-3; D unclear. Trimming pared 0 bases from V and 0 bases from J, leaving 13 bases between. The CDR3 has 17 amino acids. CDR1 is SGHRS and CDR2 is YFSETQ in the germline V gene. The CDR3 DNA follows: TGCGCCAGCAGCTTGGTTCCGGTGGAGTTCTCTGGAAACACCATATATTTT. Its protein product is CASSLVPVEFSGNTIYF.

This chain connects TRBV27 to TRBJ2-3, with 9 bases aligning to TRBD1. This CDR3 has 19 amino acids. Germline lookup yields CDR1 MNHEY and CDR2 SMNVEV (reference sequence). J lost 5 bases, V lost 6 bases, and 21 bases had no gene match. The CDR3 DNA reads TGTGCCAGCAGCCCGATAAGCCCAGACAGGGGGTGGGAAGGAGATACGCAGTATTTT. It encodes CASSPISPDRGWEGDTQYF.

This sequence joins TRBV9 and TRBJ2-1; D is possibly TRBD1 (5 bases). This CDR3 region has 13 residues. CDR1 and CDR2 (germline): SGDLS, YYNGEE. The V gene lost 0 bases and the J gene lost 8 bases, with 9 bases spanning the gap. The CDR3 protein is CASSVAPRDEQFF. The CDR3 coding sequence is TGTGCCAGCAGCGTAGCACCCAGGGATGAGCAGTTCTTC.

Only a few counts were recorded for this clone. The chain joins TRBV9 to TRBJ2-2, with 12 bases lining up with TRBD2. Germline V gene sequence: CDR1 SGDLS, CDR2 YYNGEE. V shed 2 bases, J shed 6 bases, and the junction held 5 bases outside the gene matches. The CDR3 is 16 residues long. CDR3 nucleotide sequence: TGTGCCAGCAGCGTCGCGCCTAGCGGGGGGGCCGGGGAGCTGTTTTTT. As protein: CASSVAPSGGAGELFF.

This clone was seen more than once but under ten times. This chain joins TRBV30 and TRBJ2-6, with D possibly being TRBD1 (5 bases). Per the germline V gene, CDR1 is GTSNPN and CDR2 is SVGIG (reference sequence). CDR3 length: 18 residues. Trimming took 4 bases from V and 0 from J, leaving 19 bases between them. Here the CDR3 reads CAWNLGGQGSSGANVLTF. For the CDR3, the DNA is TGTGCCTGGAACCTGGGCGGACAAGGATCCTCTGGGGCCAACGTCCTGACTTTC.

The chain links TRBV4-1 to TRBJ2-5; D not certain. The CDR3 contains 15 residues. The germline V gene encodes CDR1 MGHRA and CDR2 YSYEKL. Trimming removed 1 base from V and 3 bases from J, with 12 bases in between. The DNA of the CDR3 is TGCGCCAGCAGCCAAGGAGTCTTTCGGGAAGAGACCCAGTACTTC. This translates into CASSQGVFREETQYF.

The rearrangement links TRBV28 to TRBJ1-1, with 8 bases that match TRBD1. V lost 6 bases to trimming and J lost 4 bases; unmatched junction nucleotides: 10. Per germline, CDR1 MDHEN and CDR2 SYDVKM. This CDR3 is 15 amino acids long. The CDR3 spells CASSSLRGPPTEAFF. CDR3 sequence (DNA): TGTGCCAGCAGCTCTCTCAGGGGGCCGCCCACTGAAGCTTTCTTT. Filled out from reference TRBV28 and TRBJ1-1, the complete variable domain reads DVKVTQSSRYLVKRTGEKVFLECVQDMDHENMFWYRQDPGLGLRLIYFSYDVKMKEKGDIPEGYSVSREKKERFSLILESASTNQTSMYLCASSSLRGPPTEAFFGQGTRLTVV.

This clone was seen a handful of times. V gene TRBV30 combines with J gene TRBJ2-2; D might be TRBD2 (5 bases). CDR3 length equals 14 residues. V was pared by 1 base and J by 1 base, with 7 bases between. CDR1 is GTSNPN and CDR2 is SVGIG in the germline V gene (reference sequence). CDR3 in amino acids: CAWSASLNTGELFF. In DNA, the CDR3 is TGTGCCTGGAGTGCTAGCTTGAACACCGGGGAGCTGTTTTTT.

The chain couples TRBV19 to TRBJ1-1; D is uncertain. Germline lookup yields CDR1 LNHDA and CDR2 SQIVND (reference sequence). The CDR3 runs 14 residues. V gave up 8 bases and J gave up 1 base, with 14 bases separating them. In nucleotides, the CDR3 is TGTGCCAGTGGCCCGGGTGGTGGGAACACTGAAGCTTTCTTT. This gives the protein CASGPGGGNTEAFF.

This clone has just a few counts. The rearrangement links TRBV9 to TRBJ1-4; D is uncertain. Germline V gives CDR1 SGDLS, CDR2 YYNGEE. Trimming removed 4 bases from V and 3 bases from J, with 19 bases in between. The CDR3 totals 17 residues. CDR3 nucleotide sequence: TGTGCCAGCAGCCCCTTCGGAGCGACGGCAGCTAATGAAAAACTGTTTTTT. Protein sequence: CASSPFGATAANEKLFF.

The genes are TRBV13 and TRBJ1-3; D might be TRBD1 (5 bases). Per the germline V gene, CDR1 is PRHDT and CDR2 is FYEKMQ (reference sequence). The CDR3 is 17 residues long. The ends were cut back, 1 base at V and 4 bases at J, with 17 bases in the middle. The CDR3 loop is CASSLEPPGRAGNTIYF. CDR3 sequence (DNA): TGTGCCAGCAGCTTAGAACCCCCCGGCAGGGCCGGAAACACCATATATTTT. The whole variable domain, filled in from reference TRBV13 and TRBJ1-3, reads AAGVIQSPRHLIKEKRETATLKCYPIPRHDTVYWYQQGPGQDPQFLISFYEKMQSDKGSIPDRFSAQQFSDYHSELNMSSLELGDSALYFCASSLEPPGRAGNTIYFGEGSWLTVV.

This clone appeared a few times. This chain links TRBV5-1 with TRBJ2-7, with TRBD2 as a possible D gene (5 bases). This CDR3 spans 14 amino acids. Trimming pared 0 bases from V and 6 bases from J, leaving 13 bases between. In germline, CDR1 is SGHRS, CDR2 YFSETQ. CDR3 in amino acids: CASSLEGSASEQYF. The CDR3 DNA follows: TGCGCCAGCAGCTTGGAAGGGAGTGCAAGCGAGCAGTACTTC.

The DNA of the CDR3 is TGTGCCAGCAGTGAGAGGCCGGGTCGGCCACTGAACACTGAAGCTTTCTTT. This sequence encodes CASSERPGRPLNTEAFF. The rearrangement links TRBV2 to TRBJ1-1; D remains ambiguous. The germline CDR1 and CDR2 sequences are SNHLY and FYNNEI. Trimming stripped 3 bases from V and 0 bases from J, with 17 bases between. CDR3 size: 17 residues. Full variable domain (rest looked up from reference TRBV2 and TRBJ1-1): EPEVTQTPSHQVTQMGQEVILRCVPISNHLYFYWYRQILGQKVEFLVSFYNNEISEKSEIFDDQFSVERPDGSNFTLKIRSTKLEDSAMYFCASSERPGRPLNTEAFFGQGTRLTVV.